The text below deals with one T cell receptor beta chain. The antigen remains unidentified. Clones were read by immunoSEQ multiplex PCR, and TCRdb kept only the in-frame ones, dropping some. The sample yields around 30,000 clones, more than 70% seen once. This sample was taken from a study of STAT5B mutations in CD4+ large granular lymphocyte leukemia. Whole-study results and caveats: Without putative leukemic clones, patient CD4-sorted repertoires remained more clonal than healthy CD4+ repertoires. Top patient clones used TRBV06 genes more often: 8/27 versus 2/35 in controls. No patients shared main leukemic clonotypes, though around 24% appeared at low frequency elsewhere.

The CDR3 contains 16 residues. In germline, CDR1 is SEHNR, CDR2 FQNEAQ (reference sequence). V lost 1 base, J lost 0 bases, and 2 bases stayed unmatched. The sample taken for sequencing was CD4+ T cells from blood buffy coats. The chain recombines TRBV7-9 with TRBJ2-7; 11 bases agree with TRBD2. This TCR was sampled from a human donor in good health. CDR3 protein: CASSLGLAGGSYEQYF. The CDR3 region has the DNA TGTGCCAGCAGCTTAGGGCTAGCGGGAGGCTCCTACGAGCAGTACTTC. The full variable domain, completed using reference TRBV7-9 and TRBJ2-7, is DTGVSQNPRHKITKRGQNVTFRCDPISEHNRLYWYRQTLGQGPEFLTYFQNEAQLEKSRLLSDRFSAERPKGSFSTLEIQRTEQGDSAMYLCASSLGLAGGSYEQYFGPGTRLTVT.